Sequencing of this T cell receptor beta chain was carried out in a study of shared clonotypes between healthy human individuals. This CDR3 is built from 13 residues. Trimming took off 5 bases at V and 4 bases at J, with 11 bases between the two ends. CDR1 is SEHNR, CDR2 FQNEAQ, per germline (reference sequence). Naivety among CD8 cells was defined by CD45RO negativity and positive CCR7 selection, thereby excluding terminally differentiated effector memory CD45RA+ cells. The data were produced by immunoSEQ multiplex PCR, yet TCRdb's version contains in-frame clones alone and is incomplete. The sample includes more than 2 million clones, roughly 94% of them seen just once. Worth noting for this clone: Other DNA sequences in this sample translate to the same CDR3.

The sequence came from a man in his late teens or twenties in good health. The sample was naive CD8+ T cells sorted from blood. The chain joins TRBV7-9 to TRBJ1-1; D gene unclear. This chain's CDR3 is CASSPLVGTEAFF. Here the CDR3 DNA reads TGTGCCAGCAGCCCCCTGGTCGGCACTGAAGCTTTCTTT.